The 23 T cell receptor beta chains reported below all come from one sample, sequenced in a study of cytomegalovirus exposure and HLA in healthy donors. The protocol was immunoSEQ multiplex PCR, while the TCRdb copy is restricted to in-frame clones and leaves out a portion. Here the sample spans about 64,000 clones, approximately 95% being singletons. The sample was PBMCs. The receptors were sampled from a woman aged 18-29 years in good health and CMV-seropositive.

The gene calls are TRBV7-3 and TRBJ2-1, with 8 bases lining up with TRBD2. Trimming removed 2 bases from V and 8 bases from J; junction bases left unmatched: 8. The CDR3 is 15 amino acids. CDR1 SGHTA and CDR2 FQGTGA come from the germline V gene. DNA of the CDR3: TGTGCCAGCAGCTTAGGGGGGACTAGTATCGATGAGCAGTTCTTC. This codes for CASSLGGTSIDEQFF.

The genes are TRBV2 and TRBJ2-3; 7 nucleotides agree with TRBD1. The CDR3 consists of 13 residues. V shed 5 bases, J shed 6 bases, and the junction held 5 bases outside the gene matches. Germline values: CDR1 SNHLY, CDR2 FYNNEI. CDR3 residues: CASSLDRTDTQYF. The CDR3, as DNA: TGTGCCAGCAGTTTGGACAGGACGGATACGCAGTATTTT.

The chain is built from TRBV6-6 and TRBJ2-1; TRBD2 might be the D (6 bases). Germline V lookup: CDR1 MNHNY, CDR2 SVGAGI (reference sequence). The germline V and J ends were trimmed by 6 bases and 8 bases, with 11 bases remaining between them. The CDR3 covers 12 residues. DNA for the CDR3: TGTGCCAGCAGCCCCGGCGGGGATGAGCAGTTCTTC. It translates to CASSPGGDEQFF.

Written as DNA, the CDR3 is TGTGCCTGGAGTGTGGCTAGCGGGAGGGACGAGCAGTACTTC. This encodes CAWSVASGRDEQYF. The chain has TRBV30 and TRBJ2-7; 12 nucleotides line up with TRBD2. Germline CDR1 is GTSNPN and CDR2 is SVGIG (reference sequence). J was trimmed by 5 bases and V by 0 bases; bases with no gene match: 2. The CDR3 spans 14 residues.

Only one count was recorded for this clone. The chain has TRBV5-4 and TRBJ1-2; D is possibly TRBD1 (6 bases). This CDR3 has 15 residues. V lost 4 bases and J 2 bases, leaving 15 bases between the germline ends. Germline CDR1 is SGHNT and CDR2 is YYREEE (reference sequence). CDR3 DNA: TGTGCCAGCAGCGGAAGGACAGCAACGAACTATGGCTACACCTTC. Its translation: CASSGRTATNYGYTF. The entire variable domain, with the rest obtained from reference TRBV5-4 and TRBJ1-2, is as follows: ETGVTQSPTHLIKTRGQQVTLRCSSQSGHNTVSWYQQALGQGPQFIFQYYREEENGRGNFPPRFSGLQFPNYSSELNVNALELDDSALYLCASSGRTATNYGYTFGSGTRLTVV.

The J gene is TRBJ2-5, the V gene TRBV9; no firm D call. V lost 0 bases and J lost 3, with 6 bases in between. Germline CDR1 reads SGDLS; CDR2 reads YYNGEE. The CDR3 loop spans 13 amino acids. The CDR3 loop is CASSVAGEETQYF. The DNA for the CDR3 is TGTGCCAGCAGCGTAGCAGGTGAAGAGACCCAGTACTTC.

This chain links TRBV18 with TRBJ2-3, with D possibly TRBD2 on 6 matching bases. The length of the CDR3 is 16 residues. Germline V CDR1 and CDR2: KGHSH, LQKENI. Trimming removed 4 bases from V and 0 bases from J, with 14 bases in between. The CDR3 here is CASSRRLGPSTDTQYF. CDR3 sequence (DNA): TGTGCCAGCTCACGACGACTAGGACCTAGCACAGATACGCAGTATTTT. The variable domain in full, with the rest retrieved from reference TRBV18 and TRBJ2-3, is NAGVMQNPRHLVRRRGQEARLRCSPMKGHSHVYWYRQLPEEGLKFMVYLQKENIIDESGMPKERFSAEFPKEGPSILRIQQVVRGDSAAYFCASSRRLGPSTDTQYFGPGTRLTVL.

There are a few counts of this clone. The chain has TRBV4-3 and TRBJ1-1; no clear D gene. Trimming removed 1 base at V and 0 bases at J, with 6 bases between. Germline V gene sequence: CDR1 LGHNA, CDR2 YSLEER. The CDR3 sequence is 14 residues long. CDR3: CASSQGSLNTEAFF. The CDR3 nucleotides are TGCGCCAGCAGCCAAGGGAGTCTGAACACTGAAGCTTTCTTT.

The rearrangement joins TRBV6-1 to TRBJ2-7; no firm D call. The V gene lost 4 bases and the J gene lost 1 base, with 11 bases spanning the gap. The CDR3 is made up of 14 amino acids. CDR1 and CDR2 (germline): MNHNS, SASEGT. CDR3 DNA: TGTGCCAGCAGTGTTGCTACCGAATCCTACGAGCAGTACTTC. Its protein product is CASSVATESYEQYF.

The rearrangement joins TRBV6-5 to TRBJ1-2; a possible D gene is TRBD1 (6 bases). Looked up from germline, CDR1 is MNHEY and CDR2 is SVGAGI. CDR3 length: 12 residues. Between the trimmed V and J ends, which lost 6 bases and 5 bases, there was a span of 10 bases. The CDR3 DNA reads as TGTGCCAGCAGACAGGGAATATATGGCTACACCTTC. Translation gives CASRQGIYGYTF.

The chain recombines TRBV27 with TRBJ1-2; 8 bases are a match to TRBD1. After removal of 5 bases from V and 6 bases from J, the junction contained 8 bases not matched to a gene. CDR1 is MNHEY and CDR2 is SMNVEV in the germline V gene (reference sequence). This CDR3 is 14 amino acids long. CDR3 sequence reads: CASSLQGAPNGYTF. The CDR3 DNA is TGTGCCAGCAGTCTTCAGGGGGCTCCTAATGGCTACACCTTC.

The chain links TRBV7-3 to TRBJ2-3; TRBD2 matches at 7 bases. The CDR3 totals 15 residues. V trimming: 1 base; J trimming: 6 bases; junction bases outside the gene matches: 7. Germline lookup yields CDR1 SGHTA and CDR2 FQGTGA. The CDR3, as DNA: TGTGCCAGCAGCTTAATTGGGGGGGACCTCGATACGCAGTATTTT. It codes for CASSLIGGDLDTQYF.

The CDR3 spells CASSLYGGRVYEQYF. Here the CDR3 DNA reads TGTGCCAGCAGTTTATACGGGGGGCGCGTTTACGAGCAGTACTTC. The chain combines TRBV28 with TRBJ2-7; a possible D gene is TRBD2 (7 bases). CDR3 length equals 15 residues. Germline V CDR1 and CDR2: MDHEN, SYDVKM. Trimming removed 1 base from V and 4 bases from J, with 14 bases in between.

The rearrangement uses TRBV19 and TRBJ1-5; D gene ambiguous. CDR3 length: 13 amino acids. Trimming left V 4 bases short and J 5 bases short, with 9 bases between. The V gene's germline CDR1 is LNHDA and CDR2 SQIVND (reference sequence). The CDR3 DNA reads as TGTGCCAGTAGTAAGGGAGTCCATCAGCCCCAGCATTTT. This codes for CASSKGVHQPQHF.

The chain joins TRBV28 to TRBJ2-7; TRBD2 aligns across 10 bases. After removal of 2 bases from V and 3 bases from J, the junction contained 7 bases not matched to a gene. This CDR3 contains 16 residues. Germline V lookup: CDR1 MDHEN, CDR2 SYDVKM. The CDR3 DNA sequence: TGTGCCAGCAGTTTAGCGCCTAGCGGGAGAGACTACGAGCAGTACTTC. This sequence encodes CASSLAPSGRDYEQYF.

This chain connects TRBV15 to TRBJ1-5; 8 nucleotides agree with TRBD1. Germline V gives CDR1 LNHNV, CDR2 YYDKDF (reference sequence). This CDR3 comprises 15 residues. V dropped 5 bases and J dropped 4; count of bases not matched to a gene: 7. In nucleotides, the CDR3 is TGTGCCACCAGCGAGACAGGGGCGGAAAATCAGCCCCAGCATTTT. Protein sequence: CATSETGAENQPQHF.

The V call is TRBV15, the J call TRBJ2-1, with TRBD1 matching 8 bases. V lost 0 bases and J lost 6; bases outside the gene matches: 4. The CDR3 sequence is 15 residues long. Germline lookup yields CDR1 LNHNV and CDR2 YYDKDF (reference sequence). The CDR3 nucleotides read TGTGCCACCAGCAGAGAACGACAGGGGAGCAATGAGCAGTTCTTC. Translated, it gives CATSRERQGSNEQFF.

In its sample, this clone is medium-sized. The chain employs TRBV7-8 and TRBJ2-1; a weak D match, TRBD1 (6 bases). This CDR3 contains 15 residues. The ends were cut back, 1 base at V and 4 bases at J, with 11 bases in the middle. Germline lookup yields CDR1 SGHVS and CDR2 FQNEAQ. For the CDR3, the DNA is TGTGCCAGCAGCTTAGTATTAGGGGGATACAATGAGCAGTTCTTC. Translating gives CASSLVLGGYNEQFF.

The chain has TRBV9 and TRBJ1-2; tentative D call: TRBD1 (5 bases). In germline, CDR1 is SGDLS, CDR2 YYNGEE. The CDR3 contains 13 residues. V was trimmed by 0 bases and J by 8 bases, leaving 11 bases between them. CDR3 sequence (DNA): TGTGCCAGCAGCGTAGAGGGGTTGGGCGGCTACACCTTC. It yields the protein CASSVEGLGGYTF.

This clone was seen only once. The V call is TRBV7-2, the J call TRBJ2-5; D uncertain. V lost 2 bases, J lost 9 bases, and 25 bases lay in between. The CDR3 is 17 residues long. Germline CDR1 SGHTA, CDR2 FQGNSA. CDR3 DNA: TGTGCCAGCAGCTTATCGGCGCAGGCGTACCCAAGAGATGCCCAGTACTTC. The encoded protein is CASSLSAQAYPRDAQYF.

This chain joins TRBV11-2 and TRBJ1-1; D unclear. Germline V lookup: CDR1 SGHAT, CDR2 FQNNGV. V gave up 3 bases and J gave up 3 bases, with 2 bases separating them. This CDR3 spans 11 amino acids. The CDR3 nucleotides are TGTGCCAGCAGCTTCTACACTGAAGCTTTCTTT. This gives the protein CASSFYTEAFF.

This chain connects TRBV28 to TRBJ2-7, with TRBD2 matching 11 bases. With 7 bases clipped from V and 12 bases from J, the junction kept 8 bases outside the gene matches. Looked up from germline, CDR1 is MDHEN and CDR2 is SYDVKM. This CDR3 is built from 12 residues. The CDR3 is CASMGLAGGGYF. The CDR3 DNA is TGTGCCAGCATGGGGCTAGCGGGAGGCGGGTACTTC.

The CDR3 is CASSLALQDEAFF. In DNA form, the CDR3 reads TGCGCCAGCAGCTTGGCACTACAGGACGAAGCTTTCTTT. The chain has TRBV5-1 and TRBJ1-1; TRBD1 is a possible D gene (5 bases). Germline V gives CDR1 SGHRS, CDR2 YFSETQ. V dropped 0 bases and J dropped 8 bases, with 11 bases sitting between them. The CDR3 runs 13 residues.